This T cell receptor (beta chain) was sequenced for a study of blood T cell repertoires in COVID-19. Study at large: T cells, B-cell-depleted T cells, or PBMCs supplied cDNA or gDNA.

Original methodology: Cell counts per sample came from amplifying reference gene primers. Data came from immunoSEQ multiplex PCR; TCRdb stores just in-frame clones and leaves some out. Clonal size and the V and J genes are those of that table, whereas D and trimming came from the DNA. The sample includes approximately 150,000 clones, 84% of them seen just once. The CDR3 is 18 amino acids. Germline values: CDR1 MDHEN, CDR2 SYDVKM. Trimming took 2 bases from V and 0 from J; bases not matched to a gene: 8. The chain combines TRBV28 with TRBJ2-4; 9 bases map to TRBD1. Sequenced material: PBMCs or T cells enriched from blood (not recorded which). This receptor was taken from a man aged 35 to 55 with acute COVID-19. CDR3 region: CASSLDRGDRLAKNIQYF. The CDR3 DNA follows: TGTGCCAGCAGTTTAGACAGGGGGGATAGACTAGCCAAAAACATTCAGTACTTC.